This is a list of T cell receptor beta chains from one sample in a study of Graves' ophthalmopathy and Graves' hyperthyroidism. TCRdb itself ran the multiplex PCR reads through MiXCR, one entry per CDR3 protein. The data hold 400,000 to 500,000 distinct CDR3 sequences, with under 25% observed a single time. Source material: peripheral blood. These receptors originate from a woman between 18 and 29 years old with stable Graves' hyperthyroidism. CDR3s include the opening cysteine and the closing phenylalanine or tryptophan. D genes are given only for firm matches. Expanded clones are given a class, and other clones once, few, many or no size at all.

CDR3 length: 15
V gene: TRBV27
J gene: TRBJ1-2
clone size: many
D gene: NA
CDR3 DNA: TGTGCCAGCAGTTATACCCCGGACAACCCCTATGGCTACACCTTC
CDR3 protein: CASSYTPDNPYGYTF

CDR3 length: 15
V gene: TRBV20-1
J gene: TRBJ2-7
clone size: many
D gene: TRBD2
CDR3 DNA: TGCAGTGCTAGTGATCCACCTAGCGGTGCCTACGAGCAGTACTTC
CDR3 protein: CSASDPPSGAYEQYF

CDR3 length: 15
V gene: TRBV12-3/TRBV12-4
J gene: TRBJ2-7
clone size: many
D gene: NA
CDR3 DNA: TGTGCCAGCACCATAGCCGGGACAACCCACTACGAGCAGTACTTC
CDR3 protein: CASTIAGTTHYEQYF

CDR3 length: 18
V gene: TRBV13
J gene: TRBJ2-2
clone size: many
D gene: NA
CDR3 DNA: TGTGCCAGCAGCTTAGGCCATAATCGGTTCCAGAGGTTCGGGGAGCTGTTTTTT
CDR3 protein: CASSLGHNRFQRFGELFF

CDR3 length: 16
V gene: TRBV7-2
J gene: TRBJ2-5
clone size: NA
D gene: TRBD2
CDR3 DNA: TGTGCCAGCAGCTTATCCCCAACTCTTAACGGGAGGCCGCCGTACTTC
CDR3 protein: CASSLSPTLNGRPPYF

CDR3 length: 15
V gene: TRBV6-1
J gene: TRBJ1-2
clone size: many
D gene: TRBD1
CDR3 DNA: TGTGCCAGCAGTGAAGGGGGGACAGTGAGGTATGGCTACACCTTC
CDR3 protein: CASSEGGTVRYGYTF

CDR3 length: 16
V gene: TRBV7-8
J gene: TRBJ1-1
clone size: many
D gene: TRBD1
CDR3 DNA: TGTGCCAGCAGCTTAAGAACAGGGGGCCGGGGCACTGAAGCTTTCTTT
CDR3 protein: CASSLRTGGRGTEAFF

CDR3 length: 16
V gene: TRBV2
J gene: TRBJ1-5
clone size: many
D gene: NA
CDR3 DNA: TGTGCCAGCAGCGAAGGGCACAGGGTGCTCAATCAGCCCCAGCATTTT
CDR3 protein: CASSEGHRVLNQPQHF

CDR3 length: 15
V gene: TRBV5-1
J gene: TRBJ2-7
clone size: many
D gene: TRBD1
CDR3 DNA: TGCGCCAGCAACCAGGGGACAGGGTTGTCCTACGAGCAGTACTTC
CDR3 protein: CASNQGTGLSYEQYF

CDR3 length: 13
V gene: TRBV6-5
J gene: TRBJ2-7
clone size: many
D gene: TRBD1
CDR3 DNA: TGTGCCTGCCGGGACAGGGGGACCTACGAGCAGTACTTC
CDR3 protein: CACRDRGTYEQYF

CDR3 length: 17
V gene: TRBV11-2
J gene: TRBJ2-2
clone size: many
D gene: TRBD1
CDR3 DNA: TGTGCCAGCAGCTTCACCCAGGGGGCGAGACTCACCGGGGAGCTGTTTTTT
CDR3 protein: CASSFTQGARLTGELFF

CDR3 length: 15
V gene: TRBV5-1
J gene: TRBJ2-5
clone size: many
D gene: NA
CDR3 DNA: TGCGCCAGCAGATCCACGGTGGGGACCCAAGAGACCCAGTACTTC
CDR3 protein: CASRSTVGTQETQYF

CDR3 length: 15
V gene: TRBV14
J gene: TRBJ1-1
clone size: many
D gene: NA
CDR3 DNA: TGTGCCAGCAGTCAAGTCCCGATCTTGAACACTGAAGCTTTCTTT
CDR3 protein: CASSQVPILNTEAFF

CDR3 length: 14
V gene: TRBV5-1
J gene: TRBJ1-6
clone size: many
D gene: TRBD1
CDR3 DNA: TGCGCCAGCAGCGAACAGGGGAGGAATTCACCCCTCCACTTT
CDR3 protein: CASSEQGRNSPLHF

CDR3 length: 11
V gene: TRBV6-5
J gene: TRBJ2-7
clone size: many
D gene: NA
CDR3 DNA: TGTGCCAGCAGGCAGGGGGGGGAGCAGTACTTC
CDR3 protein: CASRQGGEQYF

CDR3 length: 21
V gene: TRBV2
J gene: TRBJ1-5
clone size: NA
D gene: TRBD1
CDR3 DNA: TGTGCCAGCAGTGAATTCAATCCCCGGGACAGGGGGCGCAGGAGCAATCAGCCCCAGCATTTT
CDR3 protein: CASSEFNPRDRGRRSNQPQHF

CDR3 length: 13
V gene: TRBV6-5
J gene: TRBJ2-5
clone size: many
D gene: NA
CDR3 DNA: TGTGCCAGCAGTTACTTTAGATTAGAGACCCAGTACTTC
CDR3 protein: CASSYFRLETQYF

CDR3 length: 13
V gene: TRBV12-3/TRBV12-4
J gene: TRBJ2-5
clone size: many
D gene: NA
CDR3 DNA: TGTGCCAGCAGTTTGGGGCCCCTGGAGACCCAGTACTTC
CDR3 protein: CASSLGPLETQYF

CDR3 length: 15
V gene: TRBV7-9
J gene: TRBJ1-1
clone size: many
D gene: NA
CDR3 DNA: TGTGCCAGCAGCTCGGACCTAGGGGAAGACACTGAAGCTTTCTTT
CDR3 protein: CASSSDLGEDTEAFF

CDR3 length: 13
V gene: TRBV18
J gene: TRBJ2-7
clone size: many
D gene: NA
CDR3 DNA: TGTGCCAGCTCACTTAGGACCTACTACGAGCAGTACTTC
CDR3 protein: CASSLRTYYEQYF

CDR3 length: 15
V gene: TRBV11-2
J gene: TRBJ2-2
clone size: NA
D gene: NA
CDR3 DNA: TGTGCCAGCAGCCGGGAGTCCCTTGATAGCGGGGAGCTGTTTTTT
CDR3 protein: CASSRESLDSGELFF

CDR3 length: 13
V gene: TRBV19
J gene: TRBJ1-1
clone size: NA
D gene: NA
CDR3 DNA: TGTGCCAGTAGTATGGGGGGGTCCCTTGAAGCTTTCTTT
CDR3 protein: CASSMGGSLEAFF

CDR3 length: 13
V gene: TRBV7-2
J gene: TRBJ1-5
clone size: many
D gene: NA
CDR3 DNA: TGTGCCAGCAGCCCCAGGCAGATTCAGCCCCAGCATTTT
CDR3 protein: CASSPRQIQPQHF

CDR3 length: 14
V gene: TRBV12-3/TRBV12-4
J gene: TRBJ2-7
clone size: many
D gene: NA
CDR3 DNA: TGTGCCAGCAGTTCACCGGACAGCGCCTACGAGCAGTACTTC
CDR3 protein: CASSSPDSAYEQYF

CDR3 length: 16
V gene: TRBV4-1
J gene: TRBJ1-5
clone size: NA
D gene: TRBD1
CDR3 DNA: TGCGCCAGCAGCCAACAAGCGGACAGGGGGTCCCAGCCCCAGCATTTT
CDR3 protein: CASSQQADRGSQPQHF

CDR3 length: 16
V gene: TRBV12-3/TRBV12-4
J gene: TRBJ2-2
clone size: many
D gene: TRBD2
CDR3 DNA: TGTGCCAGCAGTTTAGAAAGTAGCGGGATTACCGGGGAGCTGTTTTTT
CDR3 protein: CASSLESSGITGELFF

CDR3 length: 12
V gene: TRBV2
J gene: TRBJ1-5
clone size: many
D gene: NA
CDR3 DNA: TGTGCCAGCAGTGAAACGGGTCAGCCCCAGCATTTT
CDR3 protein: CASSETGQPQHF

CDR3 length: 15
V gene: TRBV11-2
J gene: TRBJ2-5
clone size: NA
D gene: TRBD1
CDR3 DNA: TGTGCCAGCAGCGATATGAGGGGGCGCGGGGAGACCCAGTACTTC
CDR3 protein: CASSDMRGRGETQYF